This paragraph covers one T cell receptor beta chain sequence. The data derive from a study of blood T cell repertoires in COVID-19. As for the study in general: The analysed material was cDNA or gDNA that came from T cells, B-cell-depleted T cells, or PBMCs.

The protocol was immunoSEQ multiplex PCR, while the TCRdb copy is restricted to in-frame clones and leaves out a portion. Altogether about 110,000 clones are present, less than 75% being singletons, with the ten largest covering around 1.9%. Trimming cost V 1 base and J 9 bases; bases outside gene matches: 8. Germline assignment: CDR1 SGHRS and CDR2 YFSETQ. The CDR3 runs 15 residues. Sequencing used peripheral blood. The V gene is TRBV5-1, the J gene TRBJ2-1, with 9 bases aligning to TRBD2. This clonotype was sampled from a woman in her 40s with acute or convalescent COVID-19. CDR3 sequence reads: CASSLMRGGDGEQFF. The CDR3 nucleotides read TGCGCCAGCAGCTTGATGCGGGGGGGCGACGGTGAGCAGTTCTTC.